This T cell receptor (beta chain) emerged from a study of vaccination effects on CD4 cells after COVID-19. Notes on this clone: Its antigen is not identified.

Using viral peptide pools, the ViraFEST assay grew out antigen-specific CD4+ T cells prior to sequencing. The culture ran for about eleven days before CD4+ T cells were isolated. Vaccine recipients had no previous SARS-CoV-2 infection; their nucleocapsid antibodies were negative. A density of around 2 million PBMC per well was used; these cells were cultured with 10 IU/ml IL-2 and about 10 ug/ml peptides. The authors exchanged half the medium for IL-2 medium on days 3 and 7. The V end lost 0 bases, the J end lost 0 bases, and 6 bases lay between the germline ends. Germline loops: CDR1 ENHRY, CDR2 SYGVKD. The CDR3 has 15 amino acids. The method was immunoSEQ multiplex PCR; TCRdb's version includes in-frame clones alone and lacks a portion of them. The sample includes some 20,000 clones, about 70% of them seen just once.

The sample consisted of CD4+ T cells from PBMCs cultured with HCoV-229E spike peptides, taken before COVID-19 vaccination. The receptor was derived from a human donor who received a COVID-19 vaccine. V is TRBV10-3 and J is TRBJ2-1; D call uncertain. This CDR3 reads CAISESISSYNEQFF. CDR3 in DNA: TGTGCCATCAGTGAGTCGATTAGCTCCTACAATGAGCAGTTCTTC.